Below, 5 T cell receptor beta chains from the same sample are listed, as sequenced in a study of T cell changes during pregnancy in multiple sclerosis. Only in-frame clones appear in the TCRdb table, and some are missing; sequencing was by immunoSEQ multiplex PCR. In the table there are tens of thousands of clones, approximately 92% of which are singletons. The input for sequencing was peripheral blood, taken after pregnancy. All receptors derive from a female donor in good health, enrolled as a control in a pregnancy study.

The chain links TRBV28 to TRBJ2-7; 7 nucleotides match TRBD1. J lost 5 bases, V lost 11 bases, and 18 bases had no gene match. CDR3 size: 15 residues. Germline lookup yields CDR1 MDHEN and CDR2 SYDVKM. The CDR3 nucleotides read TGTGCCCACCCCCCCACTTCACAGGGGCGTCACGAGCAGTACTTC. Translation: CAHPPTSQGRHEQYF.

This clone is a singleton in its sample. The V and J genes are TRBV7-8 and TRBJ2-7; 10 bases match TRBD2. Germline-derived CDR1 and CDR2 are SGHVS and FQNEAQ. V shed 2 bases, J shed 6 bases, and the junction held 7 bases outside the gene matches. The CDR3 contains 15 residues. The CDR3 loop is CASSLNSGRPPEQYF. DNA of the CDR3: TGTGCCAGCAGCTTAAATAGCGGGAGGCCCCCCGAGCAGTACTTC.

The chain employs TRBV27 and TRBJ2-7; tentative D call: TRBD1 (5 bases). Germline CDR1 is MNHEY and CDR2 is SMNVEV (reference sequence). The CDR3 extends over 15 amino acids. Between the trimmed V and J ends, which lost 2 bases and 4 bases, there was a span of 15 bases. CDR3 nucleotides: TGTGCCAGCAGTTTAAGGACGGACATCTTTTACGAGCAGTACTTC. Translation: CASSLRTDIFYEQYF.

This chain joins TRBV11-2 and TRBJ2-1; no definite D call. The CDR3 runs to 17 residues. The V end lost 5 bases, the J end lost 0 bases, and 17 bases lay between the germline ends. Germline V CDR1 and CDR2: SGHAT, FQNNGV. Here the CDR3 DNA reads TGTGCCAGCAGCGACGACGGAGCGCTACGCTCCTACAATGAGCAGTTCTTC. This encodes CASSDDGALRSYNEQFF.

The rearrangement links TRBV5-1 to TRBJ2-1; D not resolved. This CDR3 spans 14 amino acids. V lost 0 bases, J lost 4 bases, and 8 bases lay in between. The germline CDR1 and CDR2 sequences are SGHRS and YFSETQ. The CDR3 is CASSLAQTYNEQFF. The CDR3 DNA sequence: TGCGCCAGCAGCTTGGCTCAGACTTACAATGAGCAGTTCTTC.